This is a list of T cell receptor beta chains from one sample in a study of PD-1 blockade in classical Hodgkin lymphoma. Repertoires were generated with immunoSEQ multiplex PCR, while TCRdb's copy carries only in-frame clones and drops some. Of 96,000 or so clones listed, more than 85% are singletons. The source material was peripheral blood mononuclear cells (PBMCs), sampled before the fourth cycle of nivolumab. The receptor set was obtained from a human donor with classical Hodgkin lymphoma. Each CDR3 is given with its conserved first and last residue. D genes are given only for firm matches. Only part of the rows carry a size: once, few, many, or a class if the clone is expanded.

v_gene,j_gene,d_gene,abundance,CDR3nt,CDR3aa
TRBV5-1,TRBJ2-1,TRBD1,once,TGCGCCAGCCGAAACCGGGACAGGGTCAATGAGCAGTTCTTC,CASRNRDRVNEQFF
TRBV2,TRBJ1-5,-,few,TGTGCCAGCAGTGTGGGGGCGCAAAGCAATCAGCCCCAGCATTTT,CASSVGAQSNQPQHF
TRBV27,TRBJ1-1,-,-,TGTGCCAGCAGTTTAGGGGGCGGGAATGAAGCTTTCTTT,CASSLGGGNEAFF
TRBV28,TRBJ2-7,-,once,TGTGCCAGCAGTTTGGACCGACTCGGGGGGTACTTC,CASSLDRLGGYF
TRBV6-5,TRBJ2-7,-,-,TGTGCCAGCAGTTACAAAGGCTACGAGCAGTACTTC,CASSYKGYEQYF
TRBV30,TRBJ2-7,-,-,TGTGCCTGGAGCACCGGTCCGCCAACCTACGAGCAGTACTTC,CAWSTGPPTYEQYF
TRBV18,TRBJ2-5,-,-,TGTGCCAGCTCACCACAGGGTGGCATCCAGTACTTC,CASSPQGGIQYF
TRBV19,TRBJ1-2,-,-,TGTGCCAGTAGTTCACGAAACTATGGCTACACCTTC,CASSSRNYGYTF
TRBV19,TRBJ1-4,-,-,TGTGCCAGTAGCCCAACTAATGAAAAACTGTTTTTT,CASSPTNEKLFF
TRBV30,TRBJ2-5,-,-,TGTGCCTGGAGTGCAAGGAGCTCGCGGACCCAGTACTTC,CAWSARSSRTQYF
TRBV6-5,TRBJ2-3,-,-,TGTGCCAGCAGCTTACGGGGGGATACGCAGTATTTT,CASSLRGDTQYF
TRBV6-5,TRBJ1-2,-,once,TGTGCCAGCAGTTCTGGACCCTCCTTCAGGGGCTACACCTTC,CASSSGPSFRGYTF
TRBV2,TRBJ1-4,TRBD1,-,TGTGCCAGTGCAGGGGGCAGAAACGAAAAACTGTTTTTT,CASAGGRNEKLFF
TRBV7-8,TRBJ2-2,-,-,TGTGCCAGCTGCCCAGCTCCGAACACCGGGGAGCTGTTTTTT,CASCPAPNTGELFF
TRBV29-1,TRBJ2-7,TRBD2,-,TGCAGCGTTGAAGGTAGCGGGGCTCCAAGCGAGCAGTACTTC,CSVEGSGAPSEQYF
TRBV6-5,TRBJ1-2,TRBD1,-,TGTGCCAGCAGTTACGGAGACAGGGTCTATGGCTACACCTTC,CASSYGDRVYGYTF
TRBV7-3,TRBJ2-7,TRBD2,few,TGTGCCAGCAGCTTAGACCGTGGCGGGAGCACCTACGAGCAGTACTTC,CASSLDRGGSTYEQYF
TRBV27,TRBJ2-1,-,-,TGTGCCAGCAGTAGGGGGGGTGAGCGCTACAATGAGCAGTTCTTC,CASSRGGERYNEQFF
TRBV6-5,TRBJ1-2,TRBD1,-,TGTGCCAGCAGTTGGTCGACAGGGCGGGACTATGGCTACACCTTC,CASSWSTGRDYGYTF
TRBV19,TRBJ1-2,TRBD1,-,TGTGCCAGTAGTGCAGCCCGGGACAGTGATTATGGCTACACCTTC,CASSAARDSDYGYTF
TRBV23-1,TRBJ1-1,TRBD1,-,TGCGCCAGCAGAGGACAGGGACAGATGAACACTGAAGCTTTCTTT,CASRGQGQMNTEAFF
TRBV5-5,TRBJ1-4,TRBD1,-,TGTGCCAGCACATACAGGGGGCTGTCTAATGAAAAACTGTTTTTT,CASTYRGLSNEKLFF
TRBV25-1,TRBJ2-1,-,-,TGTGCCGGAGGAGACAATGAGCAGTTCTTC,CAGGDNEQFF
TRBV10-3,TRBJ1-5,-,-,TGTGCCATCGCAATAGGGGGCAATCAGCCCCAGCATTTT,CAIAIGGNQPQHF
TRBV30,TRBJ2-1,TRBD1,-,TGTGCCTGGAGTCCCTGGGGACAGGGTTATTCCGGCAATGAGCAGTTCTTC,CAWSPWGQGYSGNEQFF
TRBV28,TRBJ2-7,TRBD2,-,TGTGCCAGCAGTTTACCCATAGGTAGCGGGAGCTTCTCCTACGAGCAGTACTTC,CASSLPIGSGSFSYEQYF
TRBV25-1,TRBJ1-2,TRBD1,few,TGTGCCAGCAGGACAGGGGCGGACCAGTATGGCTACACCTTC,CASRTGADQYGYTF
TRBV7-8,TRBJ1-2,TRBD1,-,TGTGCCAGCAGCTTAAGGGACAGCCTGACGGAGGGCTACACCTTC,CASSLRDSLTEGYTF
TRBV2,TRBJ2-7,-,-,TGTGCCAGCCTGAACCCGCAGGGCTTTGAGCAGTACTTC,CASLNPQGFEQYF
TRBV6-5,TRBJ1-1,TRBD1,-,TGTGCCAGCATCACAGGGGGCACCAGCGGCCCTGAAGCTTTCTTT,CASITGGTSGPEAFF
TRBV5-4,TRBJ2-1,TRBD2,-,TGTGCCAGCAGCACCGGGACTAGCAGCTACAATGAGCAGTTCTTC,CASSTGTSSYNEQFF
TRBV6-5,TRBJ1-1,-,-,TGTGCCAGCAGACCCGGGACCCACACTGAAGCTTTCTTT,CASRPGTHTEAFF
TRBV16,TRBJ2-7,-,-,TGTGCCAGCAAACAGGGTAACGAGCAGTACTTC,CASKQGNEQYF
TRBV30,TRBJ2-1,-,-,TGTGCCTGGAGTGAGCCGGCGAGCTCCTACAATGAGCAGTTCTTC,CAWSEPASSYNEQFF
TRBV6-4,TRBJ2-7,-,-,TGTGCCAGTACCAATAACAGGGACTCCTACGAGCAGTACTTC,CASTNNRDSYEQYF
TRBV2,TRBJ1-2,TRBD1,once,TGTGCCAGCAGTGATGGACAGGCCCTAGGCTACACCTTC,CASSDGQALGYTF
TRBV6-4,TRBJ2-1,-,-,TGTGCCAGCGGTATGACTGCGTACAATGAGCAGTTCTTC,CASGMTAYNEQFF
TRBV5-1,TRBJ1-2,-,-,TGCGCCAGCAGCTTGGCCATAGGACACAGCTACTATGGCTACACCTTC,CASSLAIGHSYYGYTF
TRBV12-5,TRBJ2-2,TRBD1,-,TGTGCTAGTGGTAGTGGGACAGGGGGCGGCGGGGAGCTGTTTTTT,CASGSGTGGGGELFF
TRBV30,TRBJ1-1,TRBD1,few,TGTGCCTTGGGACAGGGGGCAGGAATTGCTGAAGCTTTCTTT,CALGQGAGIAEAFF
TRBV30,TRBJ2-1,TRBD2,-,TGTGCCTGGAGTGTACTAGCGGGGGCTGCGGAGCAGTTCTTC,CAWSVLAGAAEQFF